There are many counts of the clone carrying this T cell receptor (beta chain). RNA transcripts were the template, and TCR beta CDR3 regions were amplified from them. The first round was an RT-PCR with HTBI primers, and the second round was a multiplex PCR. From the multiplex PCR reads, TCRdb called clonotypes with MiXCR, one entry per CDR3 protein. The sample lists 1 million to 1.3 million distinct CDR3 sequences, less than 45% occurring once. V lost 1 base and J 2 bases, leaving 8 bases between the germline ends. Germline V gene data show CDR1 as SGHTA and CDR2 as FQGNSA. The length of the CDR3 is 14 residues. This specimen comes from a study of Graves' ophthalmopathy and Graves' hyperthyroidism.

Sequenced input: peripheral blood or thyroid tissue (not recorded which). The TCR was taken from an adult man with Graves' hyperthyroidism. The rearrangement uses TRBV7-2 and TRBJ2-5, with no clear D. The DNA of the CDR3 is TGTGCCAGCAGCTTAGTGGGATTTCAAGAGACCCAGTACTTC. This encodes CASSLVGFQETQYF.